These 2 T cell receptor beta chains came from one sample sequenced in a study of regulatory T cells in long-lasting Graves disease. Time point reported: newly diagnosed GD, antithyroid drugs for less than 3 months. There was RNA extracted from PBMCs, and the TCR library was made from it. Arm-PCR of CDR3 regions and iRepertoire HTBI primers were used to build TCR beta libraries. One entry per CDR3 protein, called by TCRdb with MiXCR from the multiplex PCR reads. The data hold approximately 470,000 distinct CDR3 sequences, with around 16% observed a single time. These data also formed part of another study, on T cells in Graves' hyperthyroidism and ophthalmopathy.

This material consisted of peripheral blood mononuclear cells (PBMCs), taken at new diagnosis, from a patient treated with antithyroid drugs. The receptors here all came from a man in his forties with Graves disease.

This clonotype occurred many times. This chain uses TRBV5-1 with TRBJ2-3; 7 nucleotides match TRBD1. This CDR3 is built from 17 residues. The germline V gene encodes CDR1 SGHRS and CDR2 YFSETQ. Trimming took 0 bases from V and 5 from J; bases not matched to a gene: 12. In nucleotides, the CDR3 is TGCGCCAGCAGCTTGGGTACGGACAGGCACTTTGGAGATACGCAGTATTTT. Its protein is CASSLGTDRHFGDTQYF.

This clonotype was counted at least ten times. The CDR3 DNA reads as TGTGCCAGCAGTGAGACAGGGCGGAGCGAAAAACTGTTTTTT. It encodes CASSETGRSEKLFF. The rearrangement links TRBV6-1 to TRBJ1-4, with TRBD1 matching over 7 bases. The ends lost 3 bases at V and 8 bases at J; junction bases unmatched: 6. This CDR3 has 14 amino acids. Germline CDR1 and CDR2: MNHNS and SASEGT.